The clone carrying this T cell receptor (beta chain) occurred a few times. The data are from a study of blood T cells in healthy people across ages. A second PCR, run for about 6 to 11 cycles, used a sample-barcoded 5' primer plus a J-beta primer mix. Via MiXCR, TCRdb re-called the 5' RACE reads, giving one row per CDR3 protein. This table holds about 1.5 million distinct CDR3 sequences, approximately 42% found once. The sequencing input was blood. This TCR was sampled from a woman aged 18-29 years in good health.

The CDR3 region has the DNA TGTGCCAGCAGTTTCGGGACAGGGGGTGAAAAACTGTTTTTT. Encoded protein: CASSFGTGGEKLFF. The chain has TRBV7-9 and TRBJ1-4; TRBD1 matches 11 bases. CDR3 length equals 14 residues. Germline trimming cut 6 bases from V and 7 bases from J; bases unmatched to any gene: 4. Germline V gene data show CDR1 as SEHNR and CDR2 as FQNEAQ (reference sequence). Together with reference TRBV7-9 and TRBJ1-4, the CDR3 gives the full variable domain: DTGVSQNPRHKITKRGQNVTFRCDPISEHNRLYWYRQTLGQGPEFLTYFQNEAQLEKSRLLSDRFSAERPKGSFSTLEIQRTEQGDSAMYLCASSFGTGGEKLFFGSGTQLSVL.